This is a list of T cell receptor beta chains from one sample in a study of control samples from healthy donors and cancer patients. This table comes from immunoSEQ multiplex PCR, and its TCRdb copy is limited to in-frame clones, with some not included. The sample consists of about 230,000 clones, 82% of them appearing once. Sequences were obtained from PBMCs. The receptors were gathered from a woman aged 60-70 years with lung cancer. Each CDR3 is given with its conserved first and last residue. A D gene is named only where the DNA matches it firmly. Clone size is shown for a subset of rows, as once, few, many or a class of expanded clone.

v_gene,j_gene,abundance,d_gene,CDR3nt,CDR3aa
TRBV13,TRBJ2-7,.,TRBD2,TGTGCCAGCAGCTTGGGGGAGGGAACCCTTTCCTACGAGCAGTACTTC,CASSLGEGTLSYEQYF
TRBV28,TRBJ1-5,.,.,TGTGCCAGCAGTTTACGAGACAGCCGTAATCAGCCCCAGCATTTT,CASSLRDSRNQPQHF
TRBV5-1,TRBJ2-3,few,TRBD2,TGCGCCAGTCACCAGGGACTAGTCACAGATACGCAGTATTTT,CASHQGLVTDTQYF
TRBV18,TRBJ2-2,.,TRBD1,TGTGCCAGCTCACGCACCTACGGGACAGTGAACACCGGGGAGCTGTTTTTT,CASSRTYGTVNTGELFF
TRBV6-2/TRBV6-3,TRBJ2-1,.,TRBD1,TGTGCCAGCAGTCCCCGGGACAGGGACCCCTACAATGAGCAGTTCTTC,CASSPRDRDPYNEQFF
TRBV10-3,TRBJ2-1,few,.,TGTGCCATCGGGGGCTACAATGAGCAGTTCTTC,CAIGGYNEQFF
TRBV6-1,TRBJ2-2,.,TRBD2,TGTGCCAGCAGTGGACTAGCGGGGGCCTACACCGGGGAGCTGTTTTTT,CASSGLAGAYTGELFF
TRBV18,TRBJ1-1,.,.,TGTGCCAGCTCACCCGGGGCGAGGGCTGAAGCTTTCTTT,CASSPGARAEAFF
TRBV29-1,TRBJ2-5,.,.,TGCAGCGTTGAGGTCTTAGGGGAGACCCAGTACTTC,CSVEVLGETQYF
TRBV11-2,TRBJ2-7,once,TRBD1,TGTGCCAGCAGCTTAGGGTACAGGGGGACCTACGAGCAGTACTTC,CASSLGYRGTYEQYF
TRBV2,TRBJ2-1,.,TRBD2,TGTGCCAGCAGTGAAAAGAGACTAGCGGGAGGGCCTAAATCCTACAATGAGCAGTTCTTC,CASSEKRLAGGPKSYNEQFF
TRBV6-5,TRBJ1-1,.,TRBD1,TGTGCCAGCAGATCGACAGGGGTGATTCAATCTGAAGCTTTCTTT,CASRSTGVIQSEAFF
TRBV5-1,TRBJ2-5,.,.,TGCGCCAGCACGCTCAATGGACAGAACCAAGAGACCCAGTACTTC,CASTLNGQNQETQYF
TRBV11-2,TRBJ1-3,.,.,TGTGCCAGCAGCTTAGCGGCACAGCTGGGAGGAAACACCATATATTTT,CASSLAAQLGGNTIYF
TRBV7-9,TRBJ2-7,.,TRBD1,TGTGCCAGCAGCTTAGCAGGGACAGGCGGCATAACCTACGAGCAGTACTTC,CASSLAGTGGITYEQYF
TRBV3-1/TRBV3-2,TRBJ2-1,.,TRBD2,TGTGCCAGCAGCCAAGATCTCTGGGCTAGCGGGAGGTCCTACAATGAGCAGTTCTTC,CASSQDLWASGRSYNEQFF
TRBV12-3/TRBV12-4,TRBJ1-3,.,.,TGTGCCAGCAGCTTCTCTGGAAACACCATATATTTT,CASSFSGNTIYF
TRBV7-2,TRBJ1-3,.,.,TGTGCCAGCAGCTTTGGGGTCTCGGGAAACACCATATATTTT,CASSFGVSGNTIYF
TRBV28,TRBJ2-7,.,.,TGTGCCAGCAGGTTAGCGGAGGACTTTTACGAGCAGTACTTC,CASRLAEDFYEQYF
TRBV7-9,TRBJ2-4,.,TRBD2,TGTGCCAGCAGCTTACTAGGGAGGGCCATCCAGTACTTC,CASSLLGRAIQYF
TRBV4-1,TRBJ2-1,.,.,TGCGCCAGCAGCCCCATTGGTCGGGAAACCTACAATGAGCAGTTCTTC,CASSPIGRETYNEQFF
TRBV19,TRBJ2-1,.,TRBD2,TGTGCCAGTAGTTCGGGACTAGCGGGAGCTGGTGAGCAGTTCTTC,CASSSGLAGAGEQFF
TRBV28,TRBJ1-2,.,.,TGTGCCAGCAGTTCTGGACAGCCGGCTACCTATGGCTACACCTTC,CASSSGQPATYGYTF
TRBV14,TRBJ1-1,.,.,TGTGCCAGCAGCCAAGAGGAAATTTGGCTGAACTCAGAAGCTTTCTTT,CASSQEEIWLNSEAFF
TRBV30,TRBJ1-1,few,.,TGTGCCTGGAGGGACCGACAGTTTATGAACACTGAAGCTTTCTTT,CAWRDRQFMNTEAFF
TRBV5-4,TRBJ2-3,.,TRBD2,TGTGCCAGCAGCTTGTATTCTGGCGGGAGTTGGACAGATACGCAGTATTTT,CASSLYSGGSWTDTQYF
TRBV28,TRBJ1-2,.,.,TGTGCCTCCAAGAGTCTAAACTATGGCTACACCTTC,CASKSLNYGYTF
TRBV7-8,TRBJ2-7,.,.,TGTGCCAGCAGCTCGTATTTGGAGCAGTACTTC,CASSSYLEQYF
TRBV6-5,TRBJ2-3,.,.,TGTGCCAGCAGCCACCTTGGGGTGGCAGATACGCAGTATTTT,CASSHLGVADTQYF
TRBV2,TRBJ1-1,.,.,TGTGCCAGCACTCAAGCATTAGGGAACACTGAAGCTTTCTTT,CASTQALGNTEAFF
TRBV14,TRBJ1-1,.,.,TGTGCCAGCAGCCAAGAGGGGACTGAAGCTTTCTTT,CASSQEGTEAFF
TRBV9,TRBJ1-2,.,TRBD1,TGTGCCAGCAGCACACAGACAGGGAACGGCTACACCTTC,CASSTQTGNGYTF
TRBV25-1,TRBJ1-3,.,.,TGTGCCAGCACCCTGGACCGGACGGGGGGAAGCACCATATATTTT,CASTLDRTGGSTIYF
TRBV7-6,TRBJ2-7,.,TRBD1,TGTGCCAGCAGCACCGACAGGGGATCCTACGAGCAGTACTTC,CASSTDRGSYEQYF
TRBV7-2,TRBJ2-5,.,TRBD2,TGTGCCAGCAGCTATCAAGCGGGGGCCCCCGAGACCCAGTACTTC,CASSYQAGAPETQYF
TRBV3-1/TRBV3-2,TRBJ2-3,.,TRBD2,TGTGCCAGCAGCAGCGGGACTCCTCTCACAGATACGCAGTATTTT,CASSSGTPLTDTQYF
TRBV4-1,TRBJ1-2,.,.,TGCGCCAGCAGCCGCGGCCGGGGAAACTATGGCTACACCTTC,CASSRGRGNYGYTF